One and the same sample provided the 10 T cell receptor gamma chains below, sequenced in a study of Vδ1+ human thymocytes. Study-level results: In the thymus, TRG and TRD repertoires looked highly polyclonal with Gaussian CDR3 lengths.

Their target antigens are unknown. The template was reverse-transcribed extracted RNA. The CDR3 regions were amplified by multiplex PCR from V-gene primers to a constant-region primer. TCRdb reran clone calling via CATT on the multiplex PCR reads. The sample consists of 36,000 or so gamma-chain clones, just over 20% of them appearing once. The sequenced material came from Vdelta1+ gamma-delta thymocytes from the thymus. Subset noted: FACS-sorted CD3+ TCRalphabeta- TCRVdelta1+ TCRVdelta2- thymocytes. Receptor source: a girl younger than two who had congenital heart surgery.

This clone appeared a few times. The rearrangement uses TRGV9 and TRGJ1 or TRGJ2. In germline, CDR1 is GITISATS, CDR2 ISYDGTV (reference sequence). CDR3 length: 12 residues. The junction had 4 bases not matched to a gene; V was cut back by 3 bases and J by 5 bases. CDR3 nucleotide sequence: TGTGCCTTGTGGGAGTTTGATTATAAGAAACTCTTT. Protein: CALWEFDYKKLF.

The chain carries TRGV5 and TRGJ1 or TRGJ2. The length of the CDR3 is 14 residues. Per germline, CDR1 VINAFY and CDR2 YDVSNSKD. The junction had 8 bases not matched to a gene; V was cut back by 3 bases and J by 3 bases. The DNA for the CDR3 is TGTGCCACCTGGGACGGACCCTCTTATTATAAGAAACTCTTT. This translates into CATWDGPSYYKKLF.

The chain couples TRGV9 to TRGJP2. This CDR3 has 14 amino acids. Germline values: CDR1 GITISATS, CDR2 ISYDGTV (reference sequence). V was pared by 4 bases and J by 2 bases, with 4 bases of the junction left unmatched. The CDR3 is CALWEWSSDWIKTF. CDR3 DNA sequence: TGTGCCTTGTGGGAATGGAGTAGTGATTGGATCAAGACGTTT.

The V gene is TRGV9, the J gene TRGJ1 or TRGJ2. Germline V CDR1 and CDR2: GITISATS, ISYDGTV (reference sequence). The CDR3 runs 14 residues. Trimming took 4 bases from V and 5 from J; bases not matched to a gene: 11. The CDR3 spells CALWDHVGDYKKLF. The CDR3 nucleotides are TGTGCCTTGTGGGACCATGTAGGAGATTATAAGAAACTCTTT.

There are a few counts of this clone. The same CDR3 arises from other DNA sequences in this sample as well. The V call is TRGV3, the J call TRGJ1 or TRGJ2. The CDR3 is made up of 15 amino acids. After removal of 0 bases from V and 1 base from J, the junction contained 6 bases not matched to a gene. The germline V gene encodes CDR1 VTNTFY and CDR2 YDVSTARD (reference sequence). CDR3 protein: CATWDRLPNYYKKLF. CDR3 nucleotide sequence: TGTGCCACCTGGGACAGGCTCCCTAATTATTATAAGAAACTCTTT.

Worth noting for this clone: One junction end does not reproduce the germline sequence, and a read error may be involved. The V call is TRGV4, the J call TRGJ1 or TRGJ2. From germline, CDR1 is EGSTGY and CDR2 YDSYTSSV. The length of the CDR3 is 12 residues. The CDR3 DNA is TGTGCCGCCTGGAGACCATCGGGTAAGAAACTCTTT. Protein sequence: CAAWRPSGKKLF.

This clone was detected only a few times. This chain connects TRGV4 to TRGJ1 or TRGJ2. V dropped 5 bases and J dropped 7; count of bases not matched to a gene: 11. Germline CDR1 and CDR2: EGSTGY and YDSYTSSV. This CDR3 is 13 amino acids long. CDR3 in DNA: TGTGCCACCTGGGCTCTTGTCCACTATAAGAAACTCTTT. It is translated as CATWALVHYKKLF.

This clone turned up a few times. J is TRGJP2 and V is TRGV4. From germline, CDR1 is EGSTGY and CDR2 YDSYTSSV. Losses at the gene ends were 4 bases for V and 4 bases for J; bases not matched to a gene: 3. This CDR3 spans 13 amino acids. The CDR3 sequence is CATWEVSDWIKTF. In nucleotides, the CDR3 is TGTGCCACCTGGGAAGTTAGTGATTGGATCAAGACGTTT.

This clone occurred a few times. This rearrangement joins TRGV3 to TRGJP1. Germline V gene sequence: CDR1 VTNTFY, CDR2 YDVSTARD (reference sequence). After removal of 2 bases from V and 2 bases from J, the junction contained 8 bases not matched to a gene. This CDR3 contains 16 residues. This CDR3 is CATWDKRVTTGWFKIF. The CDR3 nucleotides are TGTGCCACCTGGGACAAACGGGTGACCACTGGTTGGTTCAAGATATTT.

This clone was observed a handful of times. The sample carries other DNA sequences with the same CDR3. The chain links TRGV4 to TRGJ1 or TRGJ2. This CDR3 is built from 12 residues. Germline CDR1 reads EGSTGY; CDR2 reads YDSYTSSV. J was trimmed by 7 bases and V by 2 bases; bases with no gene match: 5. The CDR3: CATWDAGYKKLF. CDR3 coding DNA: TGTGCCACCTGGGATGCTGGGTATAAGAAACTCTTT.